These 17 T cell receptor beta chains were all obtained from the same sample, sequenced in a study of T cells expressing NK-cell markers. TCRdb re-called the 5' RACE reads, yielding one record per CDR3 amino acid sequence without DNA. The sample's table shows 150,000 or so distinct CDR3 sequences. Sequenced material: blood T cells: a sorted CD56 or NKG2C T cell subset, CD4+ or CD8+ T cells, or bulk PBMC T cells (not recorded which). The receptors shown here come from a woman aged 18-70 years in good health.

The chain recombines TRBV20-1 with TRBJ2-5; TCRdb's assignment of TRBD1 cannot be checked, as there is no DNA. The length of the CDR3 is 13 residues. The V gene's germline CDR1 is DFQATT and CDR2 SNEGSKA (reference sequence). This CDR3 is CSALKGAVETQYF.

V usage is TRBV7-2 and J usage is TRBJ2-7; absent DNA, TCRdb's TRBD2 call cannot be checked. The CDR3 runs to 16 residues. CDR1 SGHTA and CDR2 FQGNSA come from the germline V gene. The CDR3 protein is CASSFTSGGSSYEQYF.

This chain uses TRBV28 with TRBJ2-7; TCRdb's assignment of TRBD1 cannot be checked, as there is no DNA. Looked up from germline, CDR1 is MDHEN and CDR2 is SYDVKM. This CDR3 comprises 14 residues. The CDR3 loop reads CASSPDVSTYEQYF.

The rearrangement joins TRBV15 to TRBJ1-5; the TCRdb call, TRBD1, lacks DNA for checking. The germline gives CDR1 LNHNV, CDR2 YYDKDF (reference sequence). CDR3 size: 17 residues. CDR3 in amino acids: CATSGFPGTGNNQPQHF. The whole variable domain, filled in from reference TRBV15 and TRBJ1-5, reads DAMVIQNPRYQVTQFGKPVTLSCSQTLNHNVMYWYQQKSSQAPKLLFHYYDKDFNNEADTPDNFQSRRPNTSFCFLDIRSPGLGDTAMYLCATSGFPGTGNNQPQHFGDGTRLSIL.

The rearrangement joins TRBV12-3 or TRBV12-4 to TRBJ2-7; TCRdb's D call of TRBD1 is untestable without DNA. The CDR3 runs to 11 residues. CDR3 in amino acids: CASSPGGEQYF.

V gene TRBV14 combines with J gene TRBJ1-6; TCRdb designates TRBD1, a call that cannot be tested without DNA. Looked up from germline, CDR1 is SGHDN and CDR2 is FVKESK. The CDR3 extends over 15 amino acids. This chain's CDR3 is CASSKTGGRNSPLHF.

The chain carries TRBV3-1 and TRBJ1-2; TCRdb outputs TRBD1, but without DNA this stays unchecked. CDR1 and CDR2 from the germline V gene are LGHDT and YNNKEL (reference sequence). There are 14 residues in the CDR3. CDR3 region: CASSLRDRLRDYTF.

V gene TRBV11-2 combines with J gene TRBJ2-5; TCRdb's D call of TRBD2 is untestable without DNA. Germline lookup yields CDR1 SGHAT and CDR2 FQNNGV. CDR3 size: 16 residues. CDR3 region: CASSLFGTSGGETQYF. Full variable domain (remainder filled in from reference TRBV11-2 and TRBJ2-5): EAGVAQSPRYKIIEKRQSVAFWCNPISGHATLYWYQQILGQGPKLLIQFQNNGVVDDSQLPKDRFSAERLKGVDSTLKIQPAKLEDSAVYLCASSLFGTSGGETQYFGPGTRLLVL.

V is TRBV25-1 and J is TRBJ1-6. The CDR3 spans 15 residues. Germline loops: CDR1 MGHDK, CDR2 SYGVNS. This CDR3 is CASSRTDPYNSPLHF.

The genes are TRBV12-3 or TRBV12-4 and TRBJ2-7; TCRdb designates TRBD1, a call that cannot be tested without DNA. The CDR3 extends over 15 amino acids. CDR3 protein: CASRSVLGPRHEQYF.

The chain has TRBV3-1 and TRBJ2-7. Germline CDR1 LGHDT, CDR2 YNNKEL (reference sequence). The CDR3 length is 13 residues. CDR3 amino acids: CASSQRGVNEQYF.

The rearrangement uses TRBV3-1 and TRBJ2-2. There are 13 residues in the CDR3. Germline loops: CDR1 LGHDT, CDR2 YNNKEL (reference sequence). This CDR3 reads CASNDPIAGELFF. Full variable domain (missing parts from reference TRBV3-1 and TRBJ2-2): DTAVSQTPKYLVTQMGNDKSIKCEQNLGHDTMYWYKQDSKKFLKIMFSYNNKELIINETVPNRFSPKSPDKAHLNLHINSLELGDSAVYFCASNDPIAGELFFGEGSRLTVL.

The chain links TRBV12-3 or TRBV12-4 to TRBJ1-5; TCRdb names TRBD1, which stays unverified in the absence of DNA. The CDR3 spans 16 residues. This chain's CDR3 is CASGDRGLGSNQPQHF.

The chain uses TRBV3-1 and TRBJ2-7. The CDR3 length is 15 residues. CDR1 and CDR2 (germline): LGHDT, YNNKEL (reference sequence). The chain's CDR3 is CASSQDITETYEQYF.

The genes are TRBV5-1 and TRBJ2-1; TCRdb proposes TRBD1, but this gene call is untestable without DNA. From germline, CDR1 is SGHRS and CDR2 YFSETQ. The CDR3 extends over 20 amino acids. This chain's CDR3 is CASSQGAKGAGPQGDNEQFF.

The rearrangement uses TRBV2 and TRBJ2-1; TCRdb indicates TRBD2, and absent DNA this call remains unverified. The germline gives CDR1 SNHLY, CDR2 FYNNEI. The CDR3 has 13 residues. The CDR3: CAAPLAGSSEQFF.

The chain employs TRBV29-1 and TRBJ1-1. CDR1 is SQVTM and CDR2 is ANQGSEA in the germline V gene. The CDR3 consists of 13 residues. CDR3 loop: CSVTFSTVAEAFF.